The 27 T cell receptor beta chains below were found in one sample sequenced in a study of cytomegalovirus exposure and HLA in healthy donors. Vbeta (60) and Jbeta (13) primers were used in the PCR. Generated by immunoSEQ multiplex PCR, the TCRdb table keeps only in-frame clones and is missing some. The sample includes some 130,000 clones, approximately 10% of them seen just once. The specimen was PBMCs. These receptors all come from a woman in her forties in good health and CMV-seropositive.

The chain carries TRBV7-2 and TRBJ2-1, with 10 nucleotides matching TRBD2. The germline V gene encodes CDR1 SGHTA and CDR2 FQGNSA. This CDR3 contains 15 residues. V lost 5 bases to trimming and J lost 3 bases; unmatched junction nucleotides: 4. CDR3 sequence: CASSASGGFYNEQFF. The CDR3 nucleotides are TGTGCCAGCAGCGCTAGCGGGGGCTTCTACAATGAGCAGTTCTTC.

This clone was seen a few times. The chain recombines TRBV29-1 with TRBJ1-1; D is possibly TRBD1 (5 bases). The V gene lost 3 bases and the J gene lost 1 base, with 9 bases spanning the gap. CDR1 SQVTM and CDR2 ANQGSEA come from the germline V gene. This CDR3 region has 13 residues. CDR3 coding DNA: TGCAGCGTTGAGCGGACAAGGAACACTGAAGCTTTCTTT. Amino acids: CSVERTRNTEAFF.

This chain connects TRBV29-1 to TRBJ1-2; TRBD1 agrees at 10 bases. The CDR3 consists of 14 residues. Germline lookup yields CDR1 SQVTM and CDR2 ANQGSEA. The junction had 8 bases not matched to a gene; V was cut back by 7 bases and J by 3 bases. CDR3 sequence reads: CSAWTGGRDYGYTF. In DNA form, the CDR3 reads TGCAGCGCCTGGACAGGGGGGCGTGACTATGGCTACACCTTC.

This chain links TRBV7-2 with TRBJ1-5, with 10 nucleotides matching TRBD1. The V gene end was trimmed by 3 bases and the J gene end by 4 bases; junction bases not matched to a gene: 0. The germline V gene has CDR1 SGHTA and CDR2 FQGNSA. The CDR3 contains 14 residues. CDR3 protein: CASSLGQGNQPQHF. CDR3 nucleotide sequence: TGTGCCAGCAGCTTGGGACAGGGGAATCAGCCCCAGCATTTT.

This clone was found a few times. The gene calls are TRBV9 and TRBJ1-6; no definite D call. Trimming pared 0 bases from V and 0 bases from J, leaving 4 bases between. The germline gives CDR1 SGDLS, CDR2 YYNGEE. The CDR3 spans 15 residues. CDR3 amino acids: CASSVGSSYNSPLHF. The CDR3, as DNA: TGTGCCAGCAGCGTAGGCAGCTCCTATAATTCACCCCTCCACTTT.

This chain links TRBV18 with TRBJ2-1; D remains ambiguous. CDR1 is KGHSH and CDR2 is LQKENI in the germline V gene. Trimming pared 5 bases from V and 5 bases from J, leaving 4 bases between. There are 11 residues in the CDR3. The CDR3 spells CASSSNNEQFF. CDR3 DNA: TGTGCCAGCTCATCAAACAATGAGCAGTTCTTC.

In its sample, this clone was seen a few times. The V gene is TRBV19, the J gene TRBJ2-2; the match to TRBD1 covers 9 bases. CDR1 is LNHDA, CDR2 SQIVND, per germline (reference sequence). Trimming removed 10 bases from V and 7 bases from J; junction bases left unmatched: 10. CDR3 size: 14 residues. CDR3 DNA sequence: TGTGCCACTACCGGGACAGGGCTTTTCGGGGAGCTGTTTTTT. This codes for CATTGTGLFGELFF. The entire variable domain, with the rest obtained from reference TRBV19 and TRBJ2-2, is as follows: DGGITQSPKYLFRKEGQNVTLSCEQNLNHDAMYWYRQDPGQGLRLIYYSQIVNDFQKGDIAEGYSVSREKKESFPLTVTSAQKNPTAFYLCATTGTGLFGELFFGEGSRLTVL.

In this sample, this clone turned up a few times. This sequence joins TRBV15 and TRBJ2-4, with 7 bases identical to TRBD2. The CDR3 has 16 amino acids. V lost 0 bases to trimming and J lost 4 bases; unmatched junction nucleotides: 6. Germline lookup yields CDR1 LNHNV and CDR2 YYDKDF (reference sequence). The CDR3 coding sequence is TGTGCCACCAGCAGAGATTTAGTGGGGGGGAAAAACATTCAGTACTTC. It codes for CATSRDLVGGKNIQYF.

This sequence joins TRBV6-6 and TRBJ1-5, with 9 bases fitting TRBD1. J gave up 11 bases and V 5 bases, and 10 bases lay outside the gene matches. This CDR3 is built from 14 residues. CDR1 and CDR2 (germline): MNHNY, SVGAGI (reference sequence). The CDR3 reads CASSQGQGRGAQHF. CDR3 coding DNA: TGTGCCAGCAGTCAAGGACAGGGGAGAGGGGCCCAGCATTTT.

The sample holds a few counts of this clone. The J gene is TRBJ2-7, the V gene TRBV7-2; D unresolved. Trimming took off 5 bases at V and 0 bases at J, with 8 bases between the two ends. CDR1 is SGHTA, CDR2 FQGNSA, per germline. The length of the CDR3 is 13 residues. In nucleotides, the CDR3 is TGTGCCAGCAGCGCTGATAGCTCCTACGAGCAGTACTTC. Residues: CASSADSSYEQYF.

The rearrangement uses TRBV5-1 and TRBJ1-2; D is unclear. V lost 4 bases to trimming and J lost 5 bases, with 9 bases between them. CDR1 and CDR2 (germline): SGHRS, YFSETQ. This CDR3 region has 12 residues. CDR3 in DNA: TGCGCCAGCAGCCGAGAGGGATATGGCTACACCTTC. Residues: CASSREGYGYTF.

This sequence joins TRBV6-5 and TRBJ1-2, with D perhaps TRBD1 (5 bases). CDR3 length equals 14 residues. Trimming shortened V by 0 bases and J by 6 bases, and 11 bases separated the two germline ends. Germline CDR1 and CDR2: MNHEY and SVGAGI. This CDR3 reads CASSYSGRVNGYTF. CDR3 nucleotides: TGTGCCAGCAGTTACTCAGGCAGGGTAAATGGCTACACCTTC.

DNA of the CDR3: TGTGCCAGCAGCCGGGACAGGGGTCGTCCAACTAATGAAAAACTGTTTTTT. Residues: CASSRDRGRPTNEKLFF. The chain joins TRBV7-2 to TRBJ1-4; 10 positions agree with TRBD1. The CDR3 consists of 17 residues. Germline-derived CDR1 and CDR2 are SGHTA and FQGNSA. V shed 5 bases and J 0 bases; nucleotides not matched to a gene: 6.

This chain connects TRBV15 to TRBJ2-3, with 7 bases matching TRBD1. After removal of 5 bases from V and 6 bases from J, the junction contained 14 bases not matched to a gene. Germline-derived CDR1 and CDR2 are LNHNV and YYDKDF (reference sequence). The CDR3 is 16 residues long. The CDR3 here is CATSEPPGVGGDTQYF. The CDR3 bases are TGTGCCACCAGCGAGCCTCCAGGAGTAGGGGGCGATACGCAGTATTTT.

V is TRBV7-9 and J is TRBJ2-2; 8 nucleotides align to TRBD1. Germline V gives CDR1 SEHNR, CDR2 FQNEAQ (reference sequence). The CDR3 runs to 17 residues. After removal of 4 bases from V and 5 bases from J, the junction contained 12 bases not matched to a gene. The CDR3 sequence: CASSSTGGRPDTGELFF. CDR3 DNA sequence: TGTGCCAGCAGCTCCACAGGGGGAAGGCCTGATACCGGGGAGCTGTTTTTT.

CDR3 in DNA: TGCGCCAGCAGCTACAGACAGGGTGAAGCCCCCGAGCAGTACTTC. Its translation: CASSYRQGEAPEQYF. V and J are TRBV5-1 and TRBJ2-7; 7 positions match TRBD1. Germline lookup yields CDR1 SGHRS and CDR2 YFSETQ. V dropped 3 bases and J dropped 6; count of bases not matched to a gene: 12. The CDR3 contains 15 residues.

The table lists this clone with a few counts. The chain combines TRBV5-1 with TRBJ1-2; tentatively, D is TRBD1 (6 bases). Trimming stripped 0 bases from V and 1 base from J, with 10 bases between. The CDR3 consists of 15 residues. In germline, CDR1 is SGHRS, CDR2 YFSETQ. Here the CDR3 DNA reads TGCGCCAGCAGCTTGGGGCAGGGGAGTAACTATGGCTACACCTTC. It encodes CASSLGQGSNYGYTF. Full variable domain (rest looked up from reference TRBV5-1 and TRBJ1-2): KAGVTQTPRYLIKTRGQQVTLSCSPISGHRSVSWYQQTPGQGLQFLFEYFSETQRNKGNFPGRFSGRQFSNSRSEMNVSTLELGDSALYLCASSLGQGSNYGYTFGSGTRLTVV.

The chain combines TRBV27 with TRBJ1-1; D not resolved. Deletions cut 8 bases from V and 1 base from J, with 11 bases between. The CDR3 loop spans 13 amino acids. Germline lookup yields CDR1 MNHEY and CDR2 SMNVEV (reference sequence). The CDR3 DNA reads TGTGCCAGCTGCCGTCGGGGGAACACTGAAGCTTTCTTT. It encodes CASCRRGNTEAFF.

This clone occurred a few times. V usage is TRBV7-2 and J usage is TRBJ2-7, with a tentative D call TRBD2 (6 bases). From germline, CDR1 is SGHTA and CDR2 FQGNSA. Trimming left V 2 bases short and J 3 bases short, with 8 bases between. CDR3 length: 13 amino acids. CDR3 in amino acids: CASSLWRDYEQYF. In DNA form, the CDR3 reads TGTGCCAGCAGCTTATGGAGGGACTACGAGCAGTACTTC.

This clone has a handful of counts. V usage is TRBV4-1 and J usage is TRBJ2-5; the D is unclear. Trimming stripped 0 bases from V and 7 bases from J, with 12 bases between. Germline V gene lookup returns CDR1 MGHRA and CDR2 YSYEKL. The CDR3 length is 14 residues. The CDR3 sequence: CASSQDGQVATQYF. The CDR3 region has the DNA TGCGCCAGCAGCCAAGATGGGCAAGTCGCGACCCAGTACTTC.

This clone was counted between two and nine times. J is TRBJ1-6 and V is TRBV6-5, with D tentatively TRBD1 (5 bases). Trimming pared 1 base from V and 8 bases from J, leaving 12 bases between. The CDR3 extends over 15 amino acids. The germline V gene has CDR1 MNHEY and CDR2 SVGAGI. The CDR3 spells CASSYFGGLDSPLHF. In DNA form, the CDR3 reads TGTGCCAGCAGTTACTTCGGGGGATTGGATTCACCCCTCCACTTT.

This rearrangement joins TRBV2 to TRBJ2-3, with 9 bases matching TRBD2. V lost 9 bases to trimming and J lost 4 bases; unmatched junction nucleotides: 5. The CDR3 length is 13 residues. The germline CDR1 and CDR2 sequences are SNHLY and FYNNEI. CDR3 amino acids: CARAGGRSDTQYF. The CDR3 nucleotides read TGTGCCAGAGCGGGGGGAAGGTCAGATACGCAGTATTTT.

This clone appeared a few times. As DNA, the CDR3 is TGTGCCAGCAGCCCCCTCCCGGGACAGGGGAGAATGAACACTGAAGCTTTCTTT. Protein sequence: CASSPLPGQGRMNTEAFF. The chain uses TRBV7-6 and TRBJ1-1, with 10 bases aligning to TRBD1. Per the germline V gene, CDR1 is SGHVS and CDR2 is FNYEAQ. Losses at the gene ends were 5 bases for V and 0 bases for J; bases not matched to a gene: 12. CDR3 length equals 18 residues.

There are a few counts of this clone. The chain is built from TRBV10-2 and TRBJ2-3; tentative D call: TRBD1 (6 bases). This CDR3 comprises 14 residues. Between the trimmed V and J ends, which lost 6 bases and 1 base, there was a span of 11 bases. CDR1 is WSHSY and CDR2 is SAAADI in the germline V gene. The DNA of the CDR3 is TGCGCCAGCAGCCCGACAGGTCGCACAGATACGCAGTATTTT. Amino acid sequence: CASSPTGRTDTQYF.

This chain joins TRBV10-3 and TRBJ1-1, with TRBD1 identical over 8 bases. Germline trimming cut 2 bases from V and 0 bases from J; bases unmatched to any gene: 5. Germline V gene data show CDR1 as ENHRY and CDR2 as SYGVKD. This CDR3 has 16 amino acids. The CDR3 DNA reads as TGTGCCATCAGTGAGCTGGCAGGGGGCATGAACACTGAAGCTTTCTTT. It yields the protein CAISELAGGMNTEAFF.

CDR3: CASSFTGGLANEKLFF. The CDR3 DNA reads as TGTGCCAGCAGCTTTACAGGGGGCCTAGCTAATGAAAAACTGTTTTTT. The chain links TRBV13 to TRBJ1-4; 9 bases are a match to TRBD1. V gave up 3 bases and J gave up 3 bases; unmatched junction bases: 5. The CDR3 totals 16 residues. Germline V gene sequence: CDR1 PRHDT, CDR2 FYEKMQ (reference sequence).

This clone was seen a few times. The chain links TRBV5-1 to TRBJ2-3; TRBD2 matches at 11 bases. Germline CDR1 and CDR2: SGHRS and YFSETQ. V shed 4 bases, J shed 4 bases, and the junction held 2 bases outside the gene matches. The CDR3 contains 14 residues. CDR3 protein: CASSIAGGPDTQYF. The CDR3 bases are TGCGCCAGCAGCATAGCGGGGGGGCCAGATACGCAGTATTTT.